A selection of T cell receptor beta chains follows, all from one sample in a study of radiotherapy plus CTLA-4 blockade in lung cancer. The table came from immunoSEQ multiplex PCR; TCRdb's copy has only in-frame clones and leaves some out. Altogether 55,000 to 80,000 clones are present, 70% to 85% being singletons, with the ten largest covering 3.5% to 4.5%. Material: peripheral blood, obtained from a patient treated with radiotherapy plus ipilimumab. The receptors were sampled from a human donor with non-small cell lung cancer who had a complete response to radiotherapy plus ipilimumab. The CDR3 runs from the conserved cysteine through the conserved F or W. Fields, in order: clone size, J gene, D gene, V gene, CDR3 DNA, CDR3 protein. D genes are given only for firm matches. Size values are once, few and many counts, or a class for expanded clones, and some rows have none.

>-|TRBJ1-2|-|TRBV2
TGTGCCAGCAGTGAATTGGTAGCAGGTCATGGAGGCTACACCTTC
CASSELVAGHGGYTF
>-|TRBJ2-1|-|TRBV19
TGTGCCAGTAGTACCTCAAGACTACTCAATGAGCAGTTCTTC
CASSTSRLLNEQFF
>-|TRBJ1-2|-|TRBV4-1
TGCGCCAGCAGCCAGGCGACAGGAGGCTACACCTTC
CASSQATGGYTF
>-|TRBJ1-2|-|TRBV19
TGTGCCAGTAGTAACCCGGGTTTGTATGGCTACACCTTC
CASSNPGLYGYTF
>-|TRBJ2-1|TRBD1|TRBV4-3
TGCGCCAGCAGCCAAGATAGGGGACAGGGGATCAATGAGCAGTTCTTC
CASSQDRGQGINEQFF
>once|TRBJ1-2|-|TRBV19
TGTGCCAGTAGTATAGATCGAGGGCTTTCAGGATATGGCTACACCTTC
CASSIDRGLSGYGYTF
>-|TRBJ2-1|TRBD2|TRBV6-1
TGTGCCGTGGGTCCCGGACTAGCGGGGCTCGATGAGCAGTTCTTC
CAVGPGLAGLDEQFF
>-|TRBJ1-5|-|TRBV29-1
TGCAGCGTCCAGGGAGGTCGCAATCAGCCCCAGCATTTT
CSVQGGRNQPQHF
>once|TRBJ1-5|-|TRBV7-6
TGTGCCAGCAGCTTAGAATCGGGTCAGCCCCAGCATTTT
CASSLESGQPQHF
>-|TRBJ1-5|-|TRBV6-1
TGTGCCAGCAGCCGGGACCAAAGCAATCAGCCCCAGCATTTT
CASSRDQSNQPQHF
>once|TRBJ2-5|TRBD2|TRBV30
TGTGCCTGGGGGGGGACTAGCGGGTCCGGGGCCCAGTACTTC
CAWGGTSGSGAQYF
>-|TRBJ1-2|TRBD1|TRBV30
TGTGCCTGGAGCCTCGGGACAGGGGCCGGCGGCTACACCTTC
CAWSLGTGAGGYTF
>-|TRBJ1-1|TRBD1|TRBV28
TGTGCCAGCATCATAAGGGGCAGGGGGGAGATCACTGAAGCTTTCTTT
CASIIRGRGEITEAFF
>-|TRBJ1-2|-|TRBV7-9
TGTGCCAGCAGCCTTCCAGGGGCCTTCCGACGTGAGAGCGGCGGCTACACCTTC
CASSLPGAFRRESGGYTF
>once|TRBJ2-7|-|TRBV30
TGTGCCTGGAGTTACCCTTTGCTAGGGCGGGCCTACGAGCAGTACTTC
CAWSYPLLGRAYEQYF
>-|TRBJ1-3|-|TRBV6-5
TGTGCCAGCAGTTACGAAGGGCTTTCTGGAAACACCATATATTTT
CASSYEGLSGNTIYF
>-|TRBJ2-1|TRBD1|TRBV28
TGTGCCAGCAGTTCAGGGGGAGAAGATGAGCAGTTCTTC
CASSSGGEDEQFF
>few|TRBJ1-1|-|TRBV19
TGTGCCACCAAGACCATGACTGAAGCTTTCTTT
CATKTMTEAFF
>once|TRBJ1-2|-|TRBV4-1
TGCGCCAGCAGCCCCACCAGACAGACCTATGGCTACACCTTC
CASSPTRQTYGYTF
>-|TRBJ2-2|-|TRBV27
TGTGCCAGCAGCCGACAGAACACCGGGGAGCTGTTTTTT
CASSRQNTGELFF
>few|TRBJ2-3|TRBD1|TRBV5-1
TGCGCCAGCAGCAACGGACAGGGGGCCACAGATACGCAGTATTTT
CASSNGQGATDTQYF
>once|TRBJ2-7|TRBD1|TRBV7-8
TGTGCCAGCAGCCTAGGGCAGGGGGCAGGCTACGAGCAGTACTTC
CASSLGQGAGYEQYF
>once|TRBJ2-1|TRBD2|TRBV12-5
TGTGCTAGTGGTTCCTACACAGGGTTGGCGGGAGGTAGTAGTTCCTACAATGAGCAGTTCTTC
CASGSYTGLAGGSSSYNEQFF
>-|TRBJ1-4|TRBD1|TRBV27
TGTGCCAGCGGGCCCTGGACAGGGCGAGGAGAAAAACTGTTTTTT
CASGPWTGRGEKLFF
>-|TRBJ1-1|TRBD1|TRBV7-9
TGTGCCAGCAGCTCGTTGACAGGGGAGGGTCGGATGAACACTGAAGCTTTCTTT
CASSSLTGEGRMNTEAFF
>-|TRBJ1-1|-|TRBV6-1
TGTGCCAGCAGTGAGGGGCAGTTCACTGAAGCTTTCTTT
CASSEGQFTEAFF
>once|TRBJ2-3|TRBD2|TRBV7-9
TGTGCCAGCAGCTCGGGACTAGCGGGGGCACAGTTTCCAGATACGCAGTATTTT
CASSSGLAGAQFPDTQYF
>-|TRBJ2-1|TRBD2|TRBV4-1
TGCGCCAGCAGCCAGAAGTGGACTAGCGGGTTTAACAATGAGCAGTTCTTC
CASSQKWTSGFNNEQFF
>-|TRBJ2-3|TRBD2|TRBV19
TGTGCCAGTAGTACCACTAGCGAACGCACAGATACGCAGTATTTT
CASSTTSERTDTQYF
>-|TRBJ2-6|-|TRBV27
TGTGCCAGCAGTCGAAGGGAGCCTGGGGCCAACGTCCTGACTTTC
CASSRREPGANVLTF
>-|TRBJ1-2|TRBD1|TRBV7-2
TGTGCCAGCAGCCTCGGGACAGAATATAGCTACACCTTC
CASSLGTEYSYTF
>-|TRBJ2-2|-|TRBV7-6
TGTGCCAGCAGCTTGGGGCCCGGGGAGCTGTTTTTT
CASSLGPGELFF
>-|TRBJ1-5|-|TRBV30
TGTGCCTGGGGTACACAGGGTGTTCAGCCCCAGCATTTT
CAWGTQGVQPQHF
>-|TRBJ1-2|TRBD1|TRBV30
TGTGCCTGGAGCCCCCTCGGGGACAGGGGGATATATGGCTACACCTTC
CAWSPLGDRGIYGYTF
>-|TRBJ1-4|-|TRBV6-5
TGTGCCAGCAGTAAGACAGTCCGTAATGAAAAACTGTTTTTT
CASSKTVRNEKLFF
>-|TRBJ2-3|TRBD2|TRBV7-8
TGTGCCAGCAGCCGAGGGACTAGCATCACAGATACGCAGTATTTT
CASSRGTSITDTQYF
>-|TRBJ1-2|TRBD1|TRBV9
TGTGCCAGCAGCAAACCGGGACAGGGGAGCTATGGCTACACCTTC
CASSKPGQGSYGYTF
>few|TRBJ2-1|-|TRBV7-2
TGTGCCAGCAGCCGCCCGCCCGGGAGTCCGGACAATGAGCAGTTCTTC
CASSRPPGSPDNEQFF
>-|TRBJ1-2|-|TRBV7-8
TGTGCCAGCAGCTTTCGTGGGGGCGGAGGCTATGGCTACACCTTC
CASSFRGGGGYGYTF